The 32 T cell receptor beta chains in this list originate from one sample, sequenced in a study of PD-1 blockade in classical Hodgkin lymphoma. Here immunoSEQ multiplex PCR was the method, and the copy in TCRdb shows in-frame clones only, minus some. The profile shows under 20,000 clones, around 72% of them singletons. This sample's time point: cycle 4 day 1 (C4D1), after less than 7 weeks of nivolumab. Each patient's relapse followed autologous stem cell transplantation, and brentuximab vedotin exposure varied. Magnetic negative selection of thawed PBMCs was the method by which CD4+ T cells were purified. The sample was CD4+ T cells from blood, taken before the fourth cycle of nivolumab. These receptors were obtained from a human donor with classical Hodgkin lymphoma.

In its sample, this clone was seen a few times. CDR3 sequence reads: CASSPGTSEKETQYF. DNA of the CDR3: TGTGCCAGCAGCCCCGGGACTAGCGAAAAAGAGACCCAGTACTTC. The chain is built from TRBV5-4 and TRBJ2-5; 10 nucleotides match TRBD2. Per the germline V gene, CDR1 is SGHNT and CDR2 is YYREEE (reference sequence). The CDR3 has 15 amino acids. Unmatched junction bases numbered 6, after V lost 4 bases and J lost 3 bases.

The V call is TRBV4-3, the J call TRBJ1-1; tentatively, D is TRBD1 (5 bases). This CDR3 contains 13 residues. Germline CDR1 reads LGHNA; CDR2 reads YSLEER. Trimming stripped 1 base from V and 10 bases from J, with 13 bases between. The CDR3 bases are TGCGCCAGCAGCCAAGGGGCAGGGATGAGAGCTTTCTTT. This gives the protein CASSQGAGMRAFF.

The chain links TRBV19 to TRBJ2-3, with D uncertain. Germline loops: CDR1 LNHDA, CDR2 SQIVND (reference sequence). The V end lost 4 bases, the J end lost 0 bases, and 17 bases lay between the germline ends. This CDR3 has 17 residues. The CDR3 spells CASSRGVSAASTDTQYF. The CDR3 region has the DNA TGTGCCAGTAGTAGGGGTGTTTCGGCGGCTAGCACAGATACGCAGTATTTT.

This sequence joins TRBV28 and TRBJ2-3, with TRBD2 matching over 9 bases. The CDR3 runs to 17 residues. Germline CDR1 MDHEN, CDR2 SYDVKM. V trimming: 2 bases; J trimming: 0 bases; junction bases outside the gene matches: 6. CDR3 DNA sequence: TGTGCCAGCAGTTTACCGACTAGCGGAACTAGCACAGATACGCAGTATTTT. Translated: CASSLPTSGTSTDTQYF. The full variable domain, its missing parts supplied by reference TRBV28 and TRBJ2-3, is DVKVTQSSRYLVKRTGEKVFLECVQDMDHENMFWYRQDPGLGLRLIYFSYDVKMKEKGDIPEGYSVSREKKERFSLILESASTNQTSMYLCASSLPTSGTSTDTQYFGPGTRLTVL.

On this clone itself: At one boundary the junction diverges from the germline segment, which might be a read error. This chain connects TRBV4-3 to TRBJ2-1, with TRBD2 as a possible D gene (5 bases). The length of the CDR3 is 13 residues. Germline V CDR1 and CDR2: LGHNA, YSLEER. The DNA of the CDR3 is TGCGCCAGCAGCCAAGATTTTCTAGCAGTCCCGATCTTC. Translation gives CASSQDFLAVPIF.

V is TRBV30 and J is TRBJ1-1, with D maybe TRBD1 (5 bases). The CDR3 runs to 12 residues. V was clipped by 3 bases and J by 4 bases, with 9 bases between them. Germline CDR1 reads GTSNPN; CDR2 reads SVGIG (reference sequence). CDR3 coding DNA: TGTGCCTGGAGCAGGGAGGGCACTGAAGCTTTCTTT. It specifies CAWSREGTEAFF.

The rearrangement joins TRBV2 to TRBJ2-1; 9 positions match TRBD2. The CDR3 consists of 16 residues. CDR1 SNHLY and CDR2 FYNNEI come from the germline V gene. J lost 0 bases, V lost 7 bases, and 7 bases had no gene match. The CDR3 sequence: CASMGGGGASYNEQFF. CDR3 coding DNA: TGTGCCAGCATGGGTGGCGGGGGGGCCTCCTACAATGAGCAGTTCTTC.

The J gene is TRBJ2-1, the V gene TRBV7-8; a possible D gene is TRBD1 (5 bases). Trimming left V 4 bases short and J 2 bases short, with 15 bases between. Germline-derived CDR1 and CDR2 are SGHVS and FQNEAQ. The CDR3 covers 16 residues. The CDR3 coding sequence is TGTGCCAGCAGCTCCCAGGGTGTCCGCCCCTACAATGAGCAGTTCTTC. It specifies CASSSQGVRPYNEQFF.

The gene calls are TRBV28 and TRBJ1-4; 7 bases align to TRBD1. Trimming cost V 6 bases and J 0 bases; bases outside gene matches: 4. The CDR3 runs 15 residues. Germline V gives CDR1 MDHEN, CDR2 SYDVKM. The chain's CDR3 is CASRTGPPTNEKLFF. The CDR3 DNA reads TGTGCCAGCAGGACAGGGCCCCCAACTAATGAAAAACTGTTTTTT.

V gene TRBV9 combines with J gene TRBJ2-3; D is undetermined. CDR3 length equals 16 residues. Deletions cut 0 bases from V and 2 bases from J, with 13 bases between. CDR1 and CDR2 (germline): SGDLS, YYNGEE. The chain's CDR3 is CASSVVGSSPTDTQYF. The CDR3 DNA follows: TGTGCCAGCAGCGTAGTAGGATCCAGCCCCACAGATACGCAGTATTTT.

This clone was found a few times. The V and J genes are TRBV18 and TRBJ1-2; TRBD1 aligns across 7 bases. Trimming cost V 5 bases and J 4 bases; bases outside gene matches: 4. Germline CDR1 and CDR2: KGHSH and LQKENI. The CDR3 is made up of 13 amino acids. CDR3 DNA sequence: TGTGCCAGCTCATCGACAGGGATCTATGGCTACACCTTC. As protein: CASSSTGIYGYTF.

The V gene is TRBV2, the J gene TRBJ2-5; D remains unclear. Germline values: CDR1 SNHLY, CDR2 FYNNEI. The CDR3 totals 15 residues. Trimming shortened V by 6 bases and J by 1 base, and 15 bases separated the two germline ends. CDR3 region: CASSRAVGSQETQYF. CDR3 nucleotides: TGTGCCAGCAGCCGGGCGGTTGGCAGCCAAGAGACCCAGTACTTC.

This clone was observed a few times. The chain recombines TRBV6-5 with TRBJ1-6, with 8 bases lining up with TRBD1. Germline loops: CDR1 MNHEY, CDR2 SVGAGI. The V and J ends lost 0 bases and 7 bases, in that order; junction bases with no gene match: 5. This CDR3 region has 16 residues. CDR3 in amino acids: CASSYSTGVTNSPLHF. CDR3 nucleotides: TGTGCCAGCAGTTACTCGACAGGGGTCACAAATTCACCCCTCCACTTT.

The rearrangement joins TRBV19 to TRBJ2-6; D gene uncertain. The CDR3 spans 14 residues. Germline lookup yields CDR1 LNHDA and CDR2 SQIVND (reference sequence). Trimming left V 5 bases short and J 4 bases short, with 9 bases between. DNA for the CDR3: TGTGCCAGTAGTCCAAGGGCAGGGGCCAACGTCCTGACTTTC. Translating gives CASSPRAGANVLTF.

The chain links TRBV10-3 to TRBJ2-5; no clear D gene. This CDR3 region has 13 residues. Looked up from germline, CDR1 is ENHRY and CDR2 is SYGVKD. The V gene lost 4 bases and the J gene lost 5 bases, with 11 bases spanning the gap. CDR3 in amino acids: CAISGMEGETQYF. CDR3 sequence (DNA): TGTGCCATCAGTGGAATGGAAGGGGAGACCCAGTACTTC.

This clone was recorded only once. The chain recombines TRBV11-1 with TRBJ2-2; no clear D gene. Trimming shortened V by 6 bases and J by 5 bases, and 13 bases separated the two germline ends. Germline V gene lookup returns CDR1 SGHAT and CDR2 FQDESV (reference sequence). The length of the CDR3 is 14 residues. The CDR3 spells CASSYIPGTGELFF. CDR3 nucleotides: TGTGCCAGCAGTTATATCCCTGGGACCGGGGAGCTGTTTTTT. Combining the CDR3 with reference TRBV11-1 and TRBJ2-2 gives the whole variable domain EAEVAQSPRYKITEKSQAVAFWCDPISGHATLYWYRQILGQGPELLVQFQDESVVDDSQLPKDRFSAERLKGVDSTLKIQPAELGDSAMYLCASSYIPGTGELFFGEGSRLTVL.

In its sample, this clone was seen once. In nucleotides, the CDR3 is TGCAGCGTTGGAGGGAACGAGCAGTACTTC. This sequence encodes CSVGGNEQYF. The V gene is TRBV29-1, the J gene TRBJ2-7, with D possibly being TRBD2 (5 bases). Germline V gene sequence: CDR1 SQVTM, CDR2 ANQGSEA. This CDR3 has 10 residues. Deletions cut 4 bases from V and 5 bases from J, with 6 bases between.

V is TRBV19 and J is TRBJ2-1; 9 bases agree with TRBD2. This CDR3 has 15 residues. Germline-derived CDR1 and CDR2 are LNHDA and SQIVND (reference sequence). Trimming cost V 5 bases and J 4 bases; bases outside gene matches: 6. CDR3 nucleotide sequence: TGTGCCAGTAGTCGCGGGACTAGCACTTACAATGAGCAGTTCTTC. It is translated as CASSRGTSTYNEQFF.

The chain couples TRBV7-9 to TRBJ2-1; D gene unclear. Per the germline V gene, CDR1 is SEHNR and CDR2 is FQNEAQ (reference sequence). This CDR3 comprises 15 residues. V gave up 3 bases and J gave up 7 bases, with 16 bases separating them. The CDR3 loop reads CASSLSGTFWNEQFF. CDR3 DNA: TGTGCCAGCAGCTTGTCGGGCACTTTTTGGAATGAGCAGTTCTTC. The complete variable domain, with remaining parts taken from reference TRBV7-9 and TRBJ2-1, reads DTGVSQNPRHKITKRGQNVTFRCDPISEHNRLYWYRQTLGQGPEFLTYFQNEAQLEKSRLLSDRFSAERPKGSFSTLEIQRTEQGDSAMYLCASSLSGTFWNEQFFGPGTRLTVL.

This chain uses TRBV10-3 with TRBJ2-3; no firm D call. The length of the CDR3 is 13 residues. The germline V gene has CDR1 ENHRY and CDR2 SYGVKD. V was trimmed by 10 bases and J by 0 bases, leaving 11 bases between them. DNA of the CDR3: TGTGCCACGAGTGGATATAGCACAGATACGCAGTATTTT. Amino acids: CATSGYSTDTQYF.

A few counts support this clone. This rearrangement joins TRBV5-6 to TRBJ1-6; D remains ambiguous. Germline V gene lookup returns CDR1 SGHDT and CDR2 YYEEEE. With 1 base removed from V and 7 bases from J, the gap between germline ends came to 12 bases. CDR3 size: 15 residues. The DNA of the CDR3 is TGTGCCAGCAGCTTGCGGCAGATCCGCAATTCACCCCTCCACTTT. This translates into CASSLRQIRNSPLHF.

V is TRBV6-1 and J is TRBJ2-3, with 7 nucleotides matching TRBD2. CDR3 length: 14 amino acids. From germline, CDR1 is MNHNS and CDR2 SASEGT. The V segment lost 6 bases and the J segment 0 bases; nucleotides outside the gene matches: 3. As DNA, the CDR3 is TGTGCCAGCAGGAGGGACTACAGCACAGATACGCAGTATTTT. It specifies CASRRDYSTDTQYF.

The chain has TRBV7-8 and TRBJ2-1; D perhaps matches TRBD1 (6 bases). Germline lookup yields CDR1 SGHVS and CDR2 FQNEAQ. V was clipped by 7 bases and J by 9 bases, with 10 bases between them. CDR3 length: 11 amino acids. CDR3 sequence reads: CASTSQGEQFF. As DNA, the CDR3 is TGTGCCAGCACCTCACAGGGTGAGCAGTTCTTC. The full variable domain, in which reference TRBV7-8 and TRBJ2-1 provide the parts outside the CDR3, is GAGVSQSPRYKVAKRGQDVALRCDPISGHVSLFWYQQALGQGPEFLTYFQNEAQLDKSGLPSDRFFAERPEGSVSTLKIQRTQQEDSAVYLCASTSQGEQFFGPGTRLTVL.

J is TRBJ2-3 and V is TRBV7-2, with no clear D. Trimming took 2 bases from V and 8 from J, leaving 8 bases between them. The CDR3 has 12 amino acids. CDR1 is SGHTA and CDR2 is FQGNSA in the germline V gene. In DNA form, the CDR3 reads TGTGCCAGCAGCTTAACGGGTGGTACGCAGTATTTT. The encoded protein is CASSLTGGTQYF.

The V call is TRBV11-2, the J call TRBJ2-3; the D is unclear. Germline CDR1 and CDR2: SGHAT and FQNNGV. The CDR3 has 12 amino acids. V was shortened by 4 bases and J by 7 bases, with 9 bases between the two germline ends. The CDR3: CASSSPQYTQYF. The CDR3 region has the DNA TGTGCCAGCAGCTCGCCACAGTATACGCAGTATTTT.

The chain employs TRBV7-9 and TRBJ2-5; weak D call: TRBD1 (6 bases). Trimming left V 8 bases short and J 5 bases short, with 15 bases between. Per germline, CDR1 SEHNR and CDR2 FQNEAQ (reference sequence). The CDR3 runs 13 residues. DNA of the CDR3: TGTGCCAGCTCCTTGGGGGCCCGGGAGACCCAGTACTTC. Amino acids: CASSLGARETQYF.

J is TRBJ2-3 and V is TRBV11-3, with no clear D. Germline CDR1 is SGHNT and CDR2 is YENEEA. The CDR3 is 14 residues long. V lost 2 bases, J lost 4 bases, and 10 bases lay in between. The CDR3: CASSLTAGSDTQYF. The CDR3 DNA reads TGTGCCAGCAGCTTAACGGCCGGGTCAGATACGCAGTATTTT.

The V gene is TRBV9, the J gene TRBJ1-2; D unresolved. The CDR3 length is 10 residues. V was trimmed by 5 bases and J by 10 bases, leaving 9 bases between them. Per germline, CDR1 SGDLS and CDR2 YYNGEE. DNA of the CDR3: TGTGCCAGCAGTGGGAGTCACTACACCTTC. It yields the protein CASSGSHYTF.

This clone showed up just a few times. CDR3 DNA sequence: TGTGCCAGCAGCTTCGGGTGGAACACTGAAGCTTTCTTT. Amino acids: CASSFGWNTEAFF. The chain combines TRBV11-1 with TRBJ1-1; D not certain. CDR1 is SGHAT and CDR2 is FQDESV in the germline V gene (reference sequence). V lost 3 bases, J lost 1 base, and 6 bases lay in between. The CDR3 is 13 residues long.

The rearrangement joins TRBV11-2 to TRBJ1-5; a weak D match, TRBD1 (5 bases). Deletions cut 0 bases from V and 9 bases from J, with 9 bases between. This CDR3 comprises 13 residues. In germline, CDR1 is SGHAT, CDR2 FQNNGV. The CDR3 is CASSLERGWPQHF. CDR3 DNA sequence: TGTGCCAGCAGCTTAGAGAGGGGTTGGCCCCAGCATTTT.

The chain joins TRBV6-1 to TRBJ1-2, with D tentatively TRBD1 (6 bases). V lost 1 base and J 4 bases, leaving 10 bases between the germline ends. Germline V gene sequence: CDR1 MNHNS, CDR2 SASEGT. There are 14 residues in the CDR3. The CDR3, as DNA: TGTGCCAGCAGTGAAGGGGGGGGCCCCTATGGCTACACCTTC. Protein product: CASSEGGGPYGYTF.

V gene TRBV7-2 combines with J gene TRBJ1-1, with D possibly being TRBD1 (6 bases). Trimming cost V 2 bases and J 10 bases, with 17 bases left between them. Germline CDR1 reads SGHTA; CDR2 reads FQGNSA. This CDR3 has 14 amino acids. The CDR3 protein is CASSLNPGQSGAFF. DNA for the CDR3: TGTGCCAGCAGCTTAAACCCGGGACAATCGGGAGCTTTCTTT.